This T cell receptor (beta chain) stems from a study of Graves' ophthalmopathy and Graves' hyperthyroidism. As for the study in general: Ahead of any treatment, peripheral blood was obtained at the initial diagnosis.

TCR beta CDR3 amplification used RNA transcripts. RT-PCR in the first round used HTBI primers; a second-round multiplex PCR followed. TCRdb reprocessed the multiplex PCR reads with MiXCR, giving one entry per CDR3 protein. The sample has a few hundred thousand distinct CDR3 sequences, roughly 15% seen once. The V end was cut by 6 bases, the J end by 0 bases, with 17 bases between. Germline-derived CDR1 and CDR2 are ENHRY and SYGVKD. The CDR3 spans 16 residues. Researchers classed hyperthyroidism as stable given no ophthalmopathy within 18 months of follow-up. Newly diagnosed hyperthyroidism donors, aged 18 to 65, duration under 2 months. In this cohort, patients with other autoimmune diseases, uncontrolled infections, pregnancy or lactation were excluded.

J is TRBJ1-2 and V is TRBV10-3, with D possibly matching TRBD1 (6 bases). The specimen sequenced was peripheral blood. The sequence was obtained from an adult woman with stable Graves' hyperthyroidism. The CDR3 sequence is CAIRSSGARSNYGYTF. The CDR3 DNA reads TGTGCCATCAGATCCTCAGGGGCGAGATCTAACTATGGCTACACCTTC.